The 7 T cell receptor beta chains given below trace back to one sample, sequenced in a study of T cell responses to AZD1222 COVID-19 vaccine. Sequencing was performed with immunoSEQ multiplex PCR; in TCRdb, only in-frame clones are kept and a portion is missing. The profile shows 110,000 to 150,000 clones, 85% to 95% of them singletons. This material consisted of peripheral blood, taken after recovery from COVID-19. Receptors originate from an adult who had recovered from COVID-19.

This clone was seen a single time. The V and J genes are TRBV12-3 or TRBV12-4 and TRBJ1-2, with D uncertain. The CDR3 contains 12 residues. Trimming cost V 6 bases and J 6 bases, with 11 bases left between them. The DNA of the CDR3 is TGTGCCAGCAGCCCCTCGCCGGATGGCTACACCTTC. Protein sequence: CASSPSPDGYTF.

V usage is TRBV4-1 and J usage is TRBJ1-6; no firm D call. The CDR3 is made up of 15 amino acids. The germline V gene has CDR1 MGHRA and CDR2 YSYEKL. V was trimmed by 4 bases and J by 6 bases, leaving 13 bases between them. The CDR3 loop is CASSPWTEPNSPLHF. The CDR3 DNA sequence: TGCGCCAGCAGCCCTTGGACTGAGCCTAATTCACCCCTCCACTTT.

V usage is TRBV30 and J usage is TRBJ2-1; D gene uncertain. This CDR3 has 12 amino acids. Trimming pared 2 bases from V and 8 bases from J, leaving 10 bases between. In germline, CDR1 is GTSNPN, CDR2 SVGIG (reference sequence). CDR3 in DNA: TGTGCCTGGAGTTACGTGGGTTATGAGCAGTTCTTC. Protein sequence: CAWSYVGYEQFF.

The CDR3 loop is CASSLVRTSGKIPYEQFF. The CDR3 nucleotides read TGTGCCAGCAGCTTGGTCAGGACTAGCGGGAAAATACCGTATGAGCAGTTCTTC. The chain carries TRBV5-4 and TRBJ2-1; 12 bases are a match to TRBD2. With V trimmed by 0 bases and J by 8 bases, 12 bases remained unmatched. Germline values: CDR1 SGHNT, CDR2 YYREEE (reference sequence). CDR3 length: 18 residues.

The chain is built from TRBV7-3 and TRBJ2-1; 13 bases are a match to TRBD2. Germline assignment: CDR1 SGHTA and CDR2 FQGTGA. V shed 5 bases, J shed 8 bases, and the junction held 6 bases outside the gene matches. CDR3 size: 15 residues. CDR3 DNA: TGTGCCAGCAGCCCAGGACTAGCGGGAGTGCATGAGCAGTTCTTC. Encoded protein: CASSPGLAGVHEQFF. Drawing the rest from reference TRBV7-3 and TRBJ2-1, the complete variable domain is GAGVSQTPSNKVTEKGKYVELRCDPISGHTALYWYRQSLGQGPEFLIYFQGTGAADDSGLPNDRFFAVRPEGSVSTLKIQRTERGDSAVYLCASSPGLAGVHEQFFGPGTRLTVL.

The J gene is TRBJ2-7, the V gene TRBV3-1 (or the pseudogene TRBV3-2); D is possibly TRBD1 or TRBD2 (5 bases each). Trimming shortened V by 4 bases and J by 5 bases, and 15 bases separated the two germline ends. The CDR3 extends over 14 amino acids. CDR1 and CDR2 (germline): LGHDT, YNNKEL (reference sequence). CDR3 sequence reads: CASSRRGAKNEQYF. The CDR3, as DNA: TGTGCCAGCAGCCGTAGAGGGGCTAAGAACGAGCAGTACTTC.

The chain employs TRBV28 and TRBJ2-4; D is perhaps TRBD1 or TRBD2 (5 bases each). Trimming removed 3 bases from V and 8 bases from J, with 14 bases in between. The germline V gene has CDR1 MDHEN and CDR2 SYDVKM. The CDR3 has 14 residues. CDR3 sequence (DNA): TGTGCCAGCAGTTTTGGGGCCCGGGGATACATTCAGTACTTC. The encoded protein is CASSFGARGYIQYF.